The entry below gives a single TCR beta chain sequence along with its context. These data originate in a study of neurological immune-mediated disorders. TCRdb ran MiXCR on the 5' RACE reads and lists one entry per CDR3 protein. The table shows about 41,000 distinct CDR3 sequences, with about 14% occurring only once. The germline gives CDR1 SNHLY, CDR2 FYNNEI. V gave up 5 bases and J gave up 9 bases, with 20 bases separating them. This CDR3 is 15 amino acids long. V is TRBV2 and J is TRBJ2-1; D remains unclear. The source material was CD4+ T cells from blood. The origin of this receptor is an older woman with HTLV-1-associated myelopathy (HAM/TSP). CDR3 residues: CASSPGSRLTSEQFF. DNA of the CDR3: TGTGCCAGCAGTCCCGGCTCCCGCTTAACCTCTGAGCAGTTCTTC.